This T cell receptor (beta chain) comes out of a study of response to subunit inactivated influenza vaccine. TCRdb re-called the RT-PCR reads through MiXCR, storing one row per CDR3 protein. The profile shows about 570,000 distinct CDR3 sequences, about 11% of them singletons. Between the trimmed V and J ends, which lost 6 bases and 3 bases, there was a span of 14 bases. In germline, CDR1 is MGHRA, CDR2 YSYEKL. CDR3 size: 15 residues. The same data also contributed to another study, on T cells expressing NK-cell markers. That source reports: 5'RACE template switching built TCR beta cDNA with unique molecular identifiers.

The receptor's source is a man aged 45-60 years who received an inactivated influenza vaccine. The sequences come from PBMCs from blood, collected on the day of vaccination. The J gene is TRBJ2-2, the V gene TRBV4-1, with TRBD2 as a possible D gene (7 bases). The CDR3 loop is CASSSREGDTGELFF. The CDR3 coding sequence is TGCGCCAGCAGTTCTAGGGAGGGGGACACCGGGGAGCTGTTTTTT.